These T cell receptor beta chains were read from a single sample in a study of human T cells and chemical hapten exposure. TCRdb ran MiXCR on the RACE reads and lists one entry per CDR3 protein. Of 250,000 to 300,000 distinct CDR3 sequences detected, approximately 7.5% appear once; the ten largest clones hold more than 0.95%. This specimen was whole blood, taken in connection with sensitization to the hapten diphenylcyclopropenone (DPC). The receptor source for this set is a young man with alopecia areata. Some clones in this sample may be carry-over from other donors' samples. The CDR3 runs from the conserved cysteine through the conserved F or W. The D gene is left open where the match is weak. The listing skips clone size in some rows; elsewhere it reads once, few, many or a size class.

clone_size	j_call	d_call	v_call	cdr3_aa	cdr3_nt
-	TRBJ2-7	-	TRBV20-1	CSALTLTGTNDEQYF	TGCAGTGCTCTAACTTTAACCGGGACAAACGACGAGCAGTACTTC
many	TRBJ2-3	-	TRBV11-2	CASRWASTDTQYF	TGTGCCAGCAGATGGGCTAGCACAGATACGCAGTATTTT
few	TRBJ2-5	-	TRBV25-1	CASSEHSGLRGGETQYF	TGTGCCAGCAGTGAACACTCCGGGCTCAGGGGGGGTGAGACCCAGTACTTC
-	TRBJ2-7	TRBD1	TRBV4-2	CASRDRVSYEQYF	TGTGCCAGCAGGGACAGGGTCTCCTACGAGCAGTACTTC
-	TRBJ2-5	TRBD2	TRBV5-4	CASSLAGTSGQETQYF	TGTGCCAGCAGCTTGGCCGGGACTAGCGGCCAAGAGACCCAGTACTTC
few	TRBJ1-3	-	TRBV5-6	CASSFSARSGNTIYF	TGTGCCAGCAGCTTTTCGGCCCGCTCTGGAAACACCATATATTTT
-	TRBJ2-5	-	TRBV20-1	CSASQAEETQYF	TGCAGTGCTAGTCAGGCCGAAGAGACCCAGTACTTC
few	TRBJ2-3	TRBD1	TRBV23-1	CASSQWAPDRASLTDTQYF	TGCGCCAGCAGTCAATGGGCCCCGGACAGGGCCAGTCTCACAGATACGCAGTATTTT
few	TRBJ2-3	-	TRBV6-5	CASKRVEYTDTQYF	TGTGCCAGCAAAAGGGTTGAGTACACAGATACGCAGTATTTT
few	TRBJ2-3	TRBD2	TRBV3-1	CASSDPLAGALTDTQYF	TGTGCCAGCAGCGACCCATTAGCGGGGGCCCTCACAGATACGCAGTATTTT
many	TRBJ2-7	-	TRBV28	CASSLAAVTNSYEQYF	TGTGCCAGCAGTTTAGCGGCAGTTACGAACTCCTACGAGCAGTACTTC
few	TRBJ1-6	TRBD1	TRBV10-3	CAISEQQGRPPLHF	TGTGCCATCAGTGAGCAACAGGGGCGGCCACCCCTCCACTTT
-	TRBJ2-1	TRBD2	TRBV7-2	CASSLSLAGGQEQFF	TGTGCCAGCAGCTTAAGCCTAGCGGGGGGCCAAGAGCAGTTCTTC
-	TRBJ1-4	-	TRBV27	CASSLGARGEKLFF	TGTGCCAGCAGTTTGGGGGCGAGGGGAGAAAAACTGTTTTTT
-	TRBJ2-1	TRBD1	TRBV7-3	CASSTYRGEQFF	TGTGCCAGCAGCACTTACAGGGGTGAGCAGTTCTTC
many	TRBJ1-1	-	TRBV27	CASSLGPGRSTEAFF	TGTGCCAGCAGTTTAGGCCCGGGGAGGAGCACTGAAGCTTTCTTT
many	TRBJ2-3	-	TRBV6-5	CASTRSPGTDTQYF	TGTGCCAGCACCCGATCTCCAGGCACAGATACGCAGTATTTT
few	TRBJ1-5	TRBD1	TRBV6-6	CASSQDREGDLTQHF	TGTGCCAGCAGCCAAGACAGGGAGGGAGATTTGACCCAGCATTTT
-	TRBJ1-2	-	TRBV7-2	CASTLEEGYTF	TGTGCCAGCACCCTGGAGGAGGGCTACACCTTC
-	TRBJ2-2	-	TRBV7-2	CASSIADGNTGELFF	TGTGCCAGCAGCATAGCGGATGGGAACACCGGGGAGCTGTTTTTT
few	TRBJ2-1	TRBD2	TRBV12-3/TRBV12-4	CVSRLAGGPNEQFF	TGTGTCAGCAGGTTAGCGGGGGGGCCCAATGAGCAGTTCTTC
few	TRBJ2-2	-	TRBV5-1	CASSLKTYANTGELFF	TGCGCCAGCAGCTTGAAGACGTACGCGAACACCGGGGAGCTGTTTTTT
few	TRBJ2-1	TRBD1	TRBV27	CASSFAGGRSYNEQFF	TGTGCCAGCAGTTTTGCAGGGGGCAGGTCCTACAATGAGCAGTTCTTC
many	TRBJ2-6	-	TRBV2	CASQTSGANVLTF	TGTGCCAGTCAGACGTCTGGGGCCAACGTCCTGACTTTC
-	TRBJ2-3	-	TRBV5-1	CASSLFRTGDTQYF	TGCGCCAGCAGCTTGTTCCGGACCGGGGATACGCAGTATTTT
few	TRBJ2-1	-	TRBV6-6	CASTKSPGPRLFF	TGTGCCAGCACCAAATCCCCGGGACCTAGACTATTCTTC
-	TRBJ2-3	-	TRBV28	CASSEAGKTDTQYF	TGTGCCAGCAGCGAGGCAGGGAAGACAGATACGCAGTATTTT
few	TRBJ1-3	-	TRBV20-1	CSATTNRDVYSGNTIYF	TGCAGTGCTACCACGAACCGGGACGTCTACTCTGGAAACACCATATATTTT
-	TRBJ1-5	TRBD1	TRBV6-2/TRBV6-3	CASSLIRQGDQPQHF	TGTGCCAGCAGCCTTATCCGACAGGGGGATCAGCCCCAGCATTTT
few	TRBJ2-3	-	TRBV12-3/TRBV12-4	CASRGDTDTQYF	TGTGCCAGCAGGGGGGACACAGATACGCAGTATTTT
-	TRBJ1-6	-	TRBV5-1	CASSLSGGYNSPLHF	TGCGCCAGCAGCTTGTCCGGGGGCTATAATTCACCCCTCCACTTT
few	TRBJ2-3	-	TRBV10-2	CASSDPPGASTDTQYF	TGCGCCAGCAGTGACCCTCCGGGGGCGAGCACAGATACGCAGTATTTT
-	TRBJ2-6	-	TRBV27	CASRSYSGANVLTF	TGTGCCAGCCGATCCTACTCTGGGGCCAACGTCCTGACTTTC
-	TRBJ1-3	-	TRBV7-2	CASSSKLPDSGNTIYF	TGTGCCAGCAGCTCCAAACTCCCAGACTCTGGAAACACCATATATTTT
-	TRBJ2-2	-	TRBV7-2	CASSFDRSGAGELFF	TGTGCCAGCAGCTTTGACAGGTCCGGAGCCGGGGAGCTGTTTTTT
-	TRBJ1-2	-	TRBV27	CASSSIFSPRETNYGYTF	TGTGCCAGCAGTTCCATATTCTCACCACGGGAGACTAACTATGGCTACACCTTC
-	TRBJ2-1	TRBD2	TRBV6-2/TRBV6-3	CASRSGTSGYTNSYNEQFF	TGTGCCAGCAGATCCGGGACTAGCGGATATACTAACTCCTACAATGAGCAGTTCTTC
many	TRBJ2-3	TRBD1	TRBV27	CASSFTGGGTDTQYF	TGTGCCAGCAGCTTTACAGGGGGCGGCACAGATACGCAGTATTTT
-	TRBJ1-6	-	TRBV12-3/TRBV12-4	CASSLAGYNSPLHF	TGTGCCAGCAGTTTAGCAGGGTATAATTCACCCCTCCACTTT
few	TRBJ1-1	-	TRBV27	CASSLLGRMNTEAFF	TGTGCCAGCAGTTTATTAGGGAGGATGAACACTGAAGCTTTCTTT
many	TRBJ1-2	-	TRBV14	CASSQVGGASGYTF	TGTGCCAGCAGCCAAGTGGGAGGGGCGAGCGGCTACACCTTC
many	TRBJ2-1	-	TRBV5-1	CASSPFVVRGLGEQFF	TGCGCCAGCAGCCCCTTTGTAGTACGGGGTCTCGGTGAGCAGTTCTTC
few	TRBJ2-1	-	TRBV20-1	CSAHPGGDNNEQFF	TGCAGTGCTCACCCAGGGGGGGATAACAATGAGCAGTTCTTC
many	TRBJ1-3	-	TRBV4-3	CASSQDWGSSGNTIYF	TGCGCCAGCAGCCAAGATTGGGGGAGCTCTGGAAACACCATATATTTT
-	TRBJ1-5	TRBD1	TRBV6-1	CASISWGQGYVSNQPQHF	TGTGCCAGCATTAGTTGGGGACAGGGGTACGTGAGCAATCAGCCCCAGCATTTT
many	TRBJ2-5	-	TRBV12-3/TRBV12-4	CASSGTDSSETQYF	TGTGCCAGCAGTGGGACTGACTCGTCAGAGACCCAGTACTTC
-	TRBJ1-1	-	TRBV5-1	CASSPGTYTEAFF	TGCGCCAGCAGCCCAGGGACGTACACTGAAGCTTTCTTT
many	TRBJ1-1	-	TRBV20-1	CSATDTRGAFF	TGCAGTGCTACTGATACAAGAGGAGCTTTCTTT
few	TRBJ2-3	TRBD2	TRBV6-2/TRBV6-3	CASSRLADSTDTQYF	TGTGCCAGCAGCCGACTAGCAGATAGCACAGATACGCAGTATTTT
-	TRBJ2-2	TRBD2	TRBV7-8	CASSQSSGGYTGELFF	TGTGCCAGCAGTCAGTCTAGCGGGGGATACACCGGGGAGCTGTTTTTT
many	TRBJ2-1	TRBD2	TRBV7-3	CASSFSGGNEQFF	TGTGCCAGCAGCTTTTCCGGGGGGAATGAGCAGTTCTTC
-	TRBJ1-5	-	TRBV12-3/TRBV12-4	CASTLGRQPQHF	TGTGCCAGCACCCTCGGACGCCAGCCCCAGCATTTT
-	TRBJ1-4	TRBD1	TRBV29-1	CSVEGGAGRGASFEKLFF	TGCAGCGTTGAAGGTGGTGCAGGCAGGGGGGCTTCGTTCGAAAAACTGTTTTTT
-	TRBJ2-2	-	TRBV12-3/TRBV12-4	CASSLSRTGELFF	TGTGCCAGCAGTTTATCCAGGACCGGGGAGCTGTTTTTT
-	TRBJ1-5	-	TRBV5-1	CASSTGEHQPQHF	TGCGCCAGCAGCACGGGTGAACATCAGCCCCAGCATTTT
-	TRBJ1-6	TRBD1	TRBV4-3	CASSSDRGGLPLHF	TGCGCCAGCAGTTCGGACAGGGGAGGCCTGCCCCTCCACTTT
-	TRBJ2-1	-	TRBV9	CASSPRAVVAEQFF	TGTGCCAGCAGCCCCAGGGCGGTGGTCGCTGAGCAGTTCTTC
few	TRBJ1-2	-	TRBV6-6	CASAPGGGGGSNYGYTF	TGTGCCAGCGCCCCAGGCGGGGGGGGAGGATCTAACTATGGCTACACCTTC
-	TRBJ1-5	-	TRBV19	CASSIWGHGNQPQHF	TGTGCCAGTAGTATCTGGGGACACGGCAATCAGCCCCAGCATTTT